This is a list of T cell receptor beta chains from one sample in a study of tumor-infiltrating lymphocytes in primary liver carcinoma. TCRdb re-called the multiplex PCR reads with MiXCR, one entry per CDR3 protein. The table records about 310,000 distinct CDR3 sequences, about 50% of them present only once. The sequenced sample consisted of peripheral blood. The source of these receptors is a woman younger than 45 with primary liver carcinoma and hepatitis B virus infection. Each CDR3 is given without its conserved first and last residue. A D gene is named only where the DNA matches it firmly.

d_call v_call cdr3_length cdr3_aa
TRBD1 TRBV12-3/TRBV12-4 13 ASRLDRGSGFTQY
TRBD2 TRBV6-5 13 ASKREAGVAYEQY
- TRBV6-5 14 ASSSDLIMVGETQY
TRBD1 TRBV6-1 14 ASSLHRDSLYNEQF
- TRBV12-3/TRBV12-4 12 ASSLQGPNSPLH
- TRBV29-1 10 SVDQGIYGYT
- TRBV11-2 12 ASSWGQGSTEAF
- TRBV12-3/TRBV12-4 10 ASSLEISEQY
- TRBV28 13 ASSPEGTRGEKLF
- TRBV7-9 13 ASSLSGARADEQY
- TRBV11-2 9 ASSLGPTQF
- TRBV11-3 16 ASSPRSEALNSYNEQF
- TRBV4-3 14 ASSHPRRGTVNEQF
- TRBV6-5 13 ASSCAEPLPGTQY
- TRBV11-2 13 ASSLEGALYSPLH
TRBD2 TRBV5-4 16 ASSFGTSGRTGTDTQY
- TRBV6-1 9 ASIRVTEAF
- TRBV4-1 17 ASSQEGFGQSLAKNIQY
TRBD2 TRBV30 12 AWSGSGRFNEQF
- TRBV12-3/TRBV12-4 10 ARSFGGSGYT
- TRBV14 14 ASSPRRGAASYEQY
TRBD2 TRBV6-4 14 ASIRGLAGINNEQF
TRBD2 TRBV5-1 13 ASHGLAGVVDTQY
- TRBV11-2 13 ASSLDMSLYTEQF
- TRBV12-3/TRBV12-4 12 ASSFRRGSDTQY
- TRBV6-6 15 ANSYPHGGAYSSPLH
TRBD1 TRBV7-8 14 ASSNLDREVGETQY
TRBD2 TRBV5-4 13 ASSLGTSGAGELF
- TRBV5-6 13 ANSLEGLRTYEQY
TRBD2 TRBV7-8 13 ASSVIAGGRGEQY